The rows below give T cell receptor beta chains drawn from one sample of a study of CD8+ T cells in alopecia areata. Sequencing was performed with immunoSEQ multiplex PCR; in TCRdb, only in-frame clones are kept and a portion is missing. The sample lists nearly 200,000 clones; roughly 60% were seen once. This specimen was CD4+ T cells sorted from blood, taken at week 24, from a patient treated with tofacitinib. All receptors derive from a human donor with alopecia areata. The CDR3 runs from the conserved cysteine through the conserved F or W. Each record gives: D gene, V gene, clone size, J gene, CDR3 DNA, CDR3 protein. A D gene is named only where the DNA matches it firmly. Clone size is stated in some rows and not others, as once, few, many or a class when expanded.

D: TRBD1
V: TRBV5-6
size: few
J: TRBJ1-5
DNA: TGTGCCAGCAGCTTAGGACAGGGAGCCGATCAGCCCCAGCATTTT
CDR3: CASSLGQGADQPQHF

D: TRBD2
V: TRBV2
size: -
J: TRBJ2-1
DNA: TGTGCCAGCAGTGTAGCGGGAGGAGGGTTCAATGAGCAGTTCTTC
CDR3: CASSVAGGGFNEQFF

D: -
V: TRBV11-1
size: -
J: TRBJ2-2
DNA: TGTGCCAGCAGCTTAGGATACGACAGGACCGGGGAGCTGTTTTTT
CDR3: CASSLGYDRTGELFF

D: -
V: TRBV7-3
size: -
J: TRBJ2-2
DNA: TGTGCCAGCAGCTTAAGTCTAGCCGACACCGGGGAGCTGTTTTTT
CDR3: CASSLSLADTGELFF

D: -
V: TRBV18
size: -
J: TRBJ1-6
DNA: TGTGCCAGCTCACCACGTTGGGAACGGGAACCCCTCCACTTT
CDR3: CASSPRWEREPLHF

D: TRBD1
V: TRBV29-1
size: -
J: TRBJ1-4
DNA: TGCAGCGCAGCCCGGGACAGGGGTTCGAATGAAAAACTGTTTTTT
CDR3: CSAARDRGSNEKLFF

D: -
V: TRBV9
size: once
J: TRBJ1-1
DNA: TGTGCCAGCAGCGTAGTGGGTCAGGGGGAAGCTTTCTTT
CDR3: CASSVVGQGEAFF

D: -
V: TRBV7-8
size: -
J: TRBJ2-1
DNA: TGTGCCAGCAGACTACAGGGATTCGGCAATGAGCAGTTCTTC
CDR3: CASRLQGFGNEQFF

D: TRBD1
V: TRBV18
size: -
J: TRBJ1-2
DNA: TGTGCCAGCTCACCTTCTACAGGGGAATCGTCCTATGGCTACACCTTC
CDR3: CASSPSTGESSYGYTF

D: -
V: TRBV7-9
size: few
J: TRBJ2-3
DNA: TGTGCCAGCAGCTTAGAGGAAGCGCCGAATACGCAGTATTTT
CDR3: CASSLEEAPNTQYF

D: -
V: TRBV7-3
size: -
J: TRBJ1-2
DNA: TGTGCCAGCAGCGAAAAGGACAGTTATGGCTACACCTTC
CDR3: CASSEKDSYGYTF

D: TRBD2
V: TRBV2
size: -
J: TRBJ2-5
DNA: TGTGCCAGCAGTGAATCTCTAGCGGGAGGACCAGAGACCCAGTACTTC
CDR3: CASSESLAGGPETQYF

D: -
V: TRBV4-1
size: many
J: TRBJ2-3
DNA: TGCGCCAGCAGCCAGGAAGGGGGGGGGACTGGACGCACAGATACGCAGTATTTT
CDR3: CASSQEGGGTGRTDTQYF

D: TRBD2
V: TRBV5-6
size: few
J: TRBJ2-5
DNA: TGTGCCAGCAGCTGGGGACTAGCGGGACCTACTGAGACCCAGTACTTC
CDR3: CASSWGLAGPTETQYF

D: -
V: TRBV4-1
size: -
J: TRBJ1-3
DNA: TGCGCCAGCAGCCAAGCTATGGCGGGACACCAGACCTCTGGAAACACCATATATTTT
CDR3: CASSQAMAGHQTSGNTIYF

D: TRBD2
V: TRBV10-3
size: -
J: TRBJ2-3
DNA: TGTGCCATCAGTGACGACGGGACTAGCGGGAGGGAAAGAGGCACAGATACGCAGTATTTT
CDR3: CAISDDGTSGRERGTDTQYF

D: -
V: TRBV5-1
size: few
J: TRBJ2-7
DNA: TGCGCCAGCAGCTTGGAGGCGGCCTACGAGCAGTACTTC
CDR3: CASSLEAAYEQYF

D: TRBD1
V: TRBV27
size: -
J: TRBJ2-7
DNA: TGTGCCAGCAGCCCCTACGGACAGGGTCGACACGAGCAGTACTTC
CDR3: CASSPYGQGRHEQYF

D: -
V: TRBV7-6
size: -
J: TRBJ2-7
DNA: TGTGCCAGCAGCTTAGTAGGGGACGAGCAGTACTTC
CDR3: CASSLVGDEQYF

D: TRBD1
V: TRBV5-6
size: once
J: TRBJ2-1
DNA: TGTGCCAGCAGCAAGGACAGGGAACATTACAATGAGCAGTTCTTC
CDR3: CASSKDREHYNEQFF

D: TRBD2
V: TRBV5-1
size: -
J: TRBJ2-3
DNA: TGCGCCAGCAGCTTGGGATCTAGCGGGGTATTCACAGATACGCAGTATTTT
CDR3: CASSLGSSGVFTDTQYF

D: -
V: TRBV29-1
size: -
J: TRBJ2-7
DNA: TGCAGCGTTGAATACAGTCCCTACGAGCAGTACTTC
CDR3: CSVEYSPYEQYF

D: -
V: TRBV4-1
size: -
J: TRBJ2-7
DNA: TGCGCCAGCAGCCGATCCGCGACAGCGGATCTTTACGAGCAGTACTTC
CDR3: CASSRSATADLYEQYF

D: TRBD1
V: TRBV7-9
size: -
J: TRBJ2-4
DNA: TGTGCCAGCAGCCCCGCAGGGGGCATCAACATTCAGTACTTC
CDR3: CASSPAGGINIQYF

D: -
V: TRBV30
size: few
J: TRBJ1-1
DNA: TGTGCCTGGACCTCCGGCGAGTGGGGCTTGAACACTGAAGCTTTCTTT
CDR3: CAWTSGEWGLNTEAFF

D: -
V: TRBV11-2
size: -
J: TRBJ1-5
DNA: TGTGCCAGCAGCTTAGAACTAGATCAGCCCCAGCATTTT
CDR3: CASSLELDQPQHF

D: TRBD1
V: TRBV7-9
size: -
J: TRBJ1-5
DNA: TGTGCCAGCAGCTTAGGGTCAGGGGGCGATCAGCCCCAGCATTTT
CDR3: CASSLGSGGDQPQHF

D: -
V: TRBV6-5
size: -
J: TRBJ1-2
DNA: TGTGCCAGCAGCCGAGAAGTGGGTTATGGCTACACCTTC
CDR3: CASSREVGYGYTF

D: -
V: TRBV15
size: -
J: TRBJ2-7
DNA: TGTGCCACCAGCAGAGTCCGGGCTGCCCGCGAGCAGTACTTC
CDR3: CATSRVRAAREQYF

D: -
V: TRBV5-1
size: -
J: TRBJ1-1
DNA: TGCGCCAGCAGCGCGGTAGGGGGTGAAGCTTTCTTT
CDR3: CASSAVGGEAFF

D: TRBD1
V: TRBV5-1
size: few
J: TRBJ2-1
DNA: TGCGCCAGCAGCCTAGGGACAGGGGGCGCCAAGAAGTTCTTC
CDR3: CASSLGTGGAKKFF

D: -
V: TRBV7-2
size: -
J: TRBJ2-5
DNA: TGTGCCAGCAGCTTAGCGATTGGTAGCGGCCAAGAGACCCAGTACTTC
CDR3: CASSLAIGSGQETQYF

D: TRBD2
V: TRBV4-3
size: -
J: TRBJ2-1
DNA: TGCGCCAGCAGCCGAGACCTAGCGGGGGGCCACAATGAGCAGTTCTTC
CDR3: CASSRDLAGGHNEQFF

D: -
V: TRBV5-4
size: -
J: TRBJ1-1
DNA: TGTGCCAGCAGCTTTCCCGGGGGGGAAGCTTTCTTT
CDR3: CASSFPGGEAFF

D: TRBD2
V: TRBV19
size: many
J: TRBJ2-3
DNA: TGTGCCAGTAGTATCAACGGGAGGGCCCCAGATACGCAGTATTTT
CDR3: CASSINGRAPDTQYF

D: -
V: TRBV6-5
size: -
J: TRBJ2-3
DNA: TGTGCCAGCAGTTACTCCGTGTGGGAGACTACGGATACGCAGTATTTT
CDR3: CASSYSVWETTDTQYF

D: TRBD1
V: TRBV19
size: -
J: TRBJ2-7
DNA: TGTGCCAGTAGTGCTGGACAGGGGTCCGAGCAGTACTTC
CDR3: CASSAGQGSEQYF

D: TRBD2
V: TRBV15
size: -
J: TRBJ2-3
DNA: TGTGCCACCCGGACTAGCGGGGGACCAGATACGCAGTATTTT
CDR3: CATRTSGGPDTQYF

D: TRBD1
V: TRBV30
size: -
J: TRBJ1-2
DNA: TGTGCCTGGAGTGCCCAGGGGGCAGGAGGCTACACCTTC
CDR3: CAWSAQGAGGYTF

D: -
V: TRBV29-1
size: -
J: TRBJ1-1
DNA: TGCAGCGTTGGAGATAACACTGAAGCTTTCTTT
CDR3: CSVGDNTEAFF

D: -
V: TRBV29-1
size: -
J: TRBJ2-1
DNA: TGCAGCGTTGTCTCATCACGCGATGAGCAGTTCTTC
CDR3: CSVVSSRDEQFF

D: -
V: TRBV5-1
size: few
J: TRBJ2-5
DNA: TGCGCCAGCAGCTCTGCCACCCTCTCAACGTCTATGGGGCTCCAAGAGACCCAGTACTTC
CDR3: CASSSATLSTSMGLQETQYF

D: TRBD1
V: TRBV29-1
size: -
J: TRBJ1-1
DNA: TGCAGCGTTGTGGAGGGGGCTGGGGACACTGAAGCTTTCTTT
CDR3: CSVVEGAGDTEAFF

D: TRBD1
V: TRBV7-3
size: -
J: TRBJ1-1
DNA: TGTGCCAGCGGCAAAGGACGGGACAGGGAAGCTTTCTTT
CDR3: CASGKGRDREAFF

D: -
V: TRBV30
size: -
J: TRBJ2-2
DNA: TGTGCCTGGGGACAGAACACCGGGGAGCTGTTTTTT
CDR3: CAWGQNTGELFF

D: -
V: TRBV18
size: once
J: TRBJ2-1
DNA: TGTGCCAGCTCACCGGGAGGGGGTGAGCAGTTCTTC
CDR3: CASSPGGGEQFF

D: -
V: TRBV9
size: once
J: TRBJ2-3
DNA: TGTGCCAGCAGCGTAGCTATCGGTCCGGGGGAGGATACGCAGTATTTT
CDR3: CASSVAIGPGEDTQYF

D: -
V: TRBV18
size: -
J: TRBJ1-2
DNA: TGTGCCAGCTCACCTGGGCAGGTCGGTGGCTACACCTTC
CDR3: CASSPGQVGGYTF

D: -
V: TRBV9
size: -
J: TRBJ2-6
DNA: TGTGCCAGCAGCGTAGCGGGGCCTGGGGCCAACGTCCTGACTTTC
CDR3: CASSVAGPGANVLTF

D: TRBD2
V: TRBV7-9
size: -
J: TRBJ2-1
DNA: TGTGCCAGCAGCTTACGCCGGGGACTAGCGGGCAATGAGCAGTTCTTC
CDR3: CASSLRRGLAGNEQFF

D: TRBD1
V: TRBV11-2
size: -
J: TRBJ1-2
DNA: TGTGCCAGCAGCTCTTTGGGAGGGGGCGCGAGTGGCTACACCTTC
CDR3: CASSSLGGGASGYTF

D: -
V: TRBV5-1
size: -
J: TRBJ2-3
DNA: TGCGCCAGCAGCTTGGCCGTGACAGATACGCAGTATTTT
CDR3: CASSLAVTDTQYF

D: -
V: TRBV5-6
size: -
J: TRBJ1-2
DNA: TGTGCCAGCAGCCTGGGACGGAGGGATGACTACACCTTC
CDR3: CASSLGRRDDYTF

D: -
V: TRBV20-1
size: -
J: TRBJ2-5
DNA: TGCAGTGCCCCCAGGAAGGGGACCCAGTACTTC
CDR3: CSAPRKGTQYF

D: -
V: TRBV7-2
size: -
J: TRBJ1-3
DNA: TGTGCCAGCAGCGTGACGGGGGCGAGAAACACCATATATTTT
CDR3: CASSVTGARNTIYF